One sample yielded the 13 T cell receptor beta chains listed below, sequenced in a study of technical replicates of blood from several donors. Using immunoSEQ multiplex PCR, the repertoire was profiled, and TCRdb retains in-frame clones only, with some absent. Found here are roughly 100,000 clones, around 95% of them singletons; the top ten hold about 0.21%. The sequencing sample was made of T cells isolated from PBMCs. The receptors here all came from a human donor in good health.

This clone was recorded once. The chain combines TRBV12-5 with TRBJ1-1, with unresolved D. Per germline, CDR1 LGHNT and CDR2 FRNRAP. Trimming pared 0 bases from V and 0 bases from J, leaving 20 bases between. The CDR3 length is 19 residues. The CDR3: CASGLVQSGFPTLNTEAFF. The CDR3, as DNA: TGTGCTAGTGGTTTGGTCCAGTCGGGGTTTCCCACTTTGAACACTGAAGCTTTCTTT.

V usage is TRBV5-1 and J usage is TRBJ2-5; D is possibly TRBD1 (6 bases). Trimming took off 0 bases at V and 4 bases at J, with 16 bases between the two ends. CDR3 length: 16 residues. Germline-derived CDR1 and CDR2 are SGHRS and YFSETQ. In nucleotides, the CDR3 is TGCGCCAGCAGCTTGGTAAGGCAGGGGTTGAGAGAGACCCAGTACTTC. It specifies CASSLVRQGLRETQYF.

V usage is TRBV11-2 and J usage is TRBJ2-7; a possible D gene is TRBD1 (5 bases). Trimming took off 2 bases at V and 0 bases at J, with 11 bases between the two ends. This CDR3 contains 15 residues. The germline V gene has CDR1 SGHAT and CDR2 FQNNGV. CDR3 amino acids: CASSLTSGPSYEQYF. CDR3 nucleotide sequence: TGTGCCAGCAGCTTAACGTCAGGGCCCTCCTACGAGCAGTACTTC.

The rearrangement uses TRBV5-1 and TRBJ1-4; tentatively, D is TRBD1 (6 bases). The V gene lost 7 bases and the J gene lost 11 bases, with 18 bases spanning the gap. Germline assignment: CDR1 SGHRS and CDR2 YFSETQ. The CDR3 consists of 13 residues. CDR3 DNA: TGCGCCAGCGGGGAACAGGGTATAGAGAAACTGTTTTTT. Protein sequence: CASGEQGIEKLFF. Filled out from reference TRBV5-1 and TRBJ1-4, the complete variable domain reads KAGVTQTPRYLIKTRGQQVTLSCSPISGHRSVSWYQQTPGQGLQFLFEYFSETQRNKGNFPGRFSGRQFSNSRSEMNVSTLELGDSALYLCASGEQGIEKLFFGSGTQLSVL.

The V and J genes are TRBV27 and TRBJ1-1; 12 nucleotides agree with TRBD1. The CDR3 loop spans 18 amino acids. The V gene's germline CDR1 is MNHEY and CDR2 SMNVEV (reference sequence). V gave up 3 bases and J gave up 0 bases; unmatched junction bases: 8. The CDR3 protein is CASSFSPGTGGMNTEAFF. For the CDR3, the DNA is TGTGCCAGCAGTTTCTCGCCAGGGACAGGGGGCATGAACACTGAAGCTTTCTTT.

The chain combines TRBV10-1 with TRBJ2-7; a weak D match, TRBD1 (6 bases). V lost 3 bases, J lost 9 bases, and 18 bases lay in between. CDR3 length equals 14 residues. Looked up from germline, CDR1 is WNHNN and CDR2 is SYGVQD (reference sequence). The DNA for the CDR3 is TGCGCCAGCAGTGATAACAGGGTAACAACGGGGCAGTACTTC. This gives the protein CASSDNRVTTGQYF.

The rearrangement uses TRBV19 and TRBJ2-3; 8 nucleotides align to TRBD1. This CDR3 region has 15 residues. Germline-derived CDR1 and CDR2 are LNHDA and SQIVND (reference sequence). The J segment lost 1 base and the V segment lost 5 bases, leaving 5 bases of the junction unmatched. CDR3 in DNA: TGTGCCAGTAGTCCAGGACAGGGACGCACAGATACGCAGTATTTT. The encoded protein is CASSPGQGRTDTQYF.

The CDR3, as DNA: TGTGCCAGCAGCTCTAATAGATGGCGGGAGTTCTTC. Its translation: CASSSNRWREFF. The chain carries TRBV5-4 and TRBJ2-1; D is perhaps TRBD2 (5 bases). CDR3 size: 12 residues. V was pared by 3 bases and J by 14 bases, with 15 bases between. Germline V lookup: CDR1 SGHNT, CDR2 YYREEE (reference sequence).

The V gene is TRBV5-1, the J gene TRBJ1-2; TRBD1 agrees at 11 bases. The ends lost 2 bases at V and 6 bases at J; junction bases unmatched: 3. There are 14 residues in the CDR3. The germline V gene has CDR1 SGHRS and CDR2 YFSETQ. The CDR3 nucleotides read TGCGCCAGCAGCTTTGGACAGGGGGCTGATGGCTACACCTTC. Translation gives CASSFGQGADGYTF.

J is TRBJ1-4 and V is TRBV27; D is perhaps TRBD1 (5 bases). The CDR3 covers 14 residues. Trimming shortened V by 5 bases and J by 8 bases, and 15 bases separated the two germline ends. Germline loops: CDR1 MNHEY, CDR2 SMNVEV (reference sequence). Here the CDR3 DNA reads TGTGCCAGCAGTCGGGAGGGGTTTTTAGAAAAACTGTTTTTT. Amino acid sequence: CASSREGFLEKLFF. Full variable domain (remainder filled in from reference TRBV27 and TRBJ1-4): EAQVTQNPRYLITVTGKKLTVTCSQNMNHEYMSWYRQDPGLGLRQIYYSMNVEVTDKGDVPEGYKVSRKEKRNFPLILESPSPNQTSLYFCASSREGFLEKLFFGSGTQLSVL.

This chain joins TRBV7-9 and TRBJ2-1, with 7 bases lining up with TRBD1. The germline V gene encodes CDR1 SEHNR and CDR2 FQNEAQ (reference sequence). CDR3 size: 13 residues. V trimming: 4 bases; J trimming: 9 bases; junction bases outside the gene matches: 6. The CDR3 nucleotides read TGTGCCAGCAGCTACCGACAGGGTGGTGAGCAGTTCTTC. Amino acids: CASSYRQGGEQFF. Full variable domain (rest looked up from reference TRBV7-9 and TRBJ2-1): DTGVSQNPRHKITKRGQNVTFRCDPISEHNRLYWYRQTLGQGPEFLTYFQNEAQLEKSRLLSDRFSAERPKGSFSTLEIQRTEQGDSAMYLCASSYRQGGEQFFGPGTRLTVL.

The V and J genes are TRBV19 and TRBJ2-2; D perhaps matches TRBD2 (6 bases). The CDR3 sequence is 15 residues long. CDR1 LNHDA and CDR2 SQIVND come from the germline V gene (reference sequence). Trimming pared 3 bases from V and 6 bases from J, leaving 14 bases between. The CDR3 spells CASSIFGGASGELFF. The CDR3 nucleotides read TGTGCCAGTAGTATCTTTGGCGGGGCGTCCGGGGAGCTGTTTTTT.

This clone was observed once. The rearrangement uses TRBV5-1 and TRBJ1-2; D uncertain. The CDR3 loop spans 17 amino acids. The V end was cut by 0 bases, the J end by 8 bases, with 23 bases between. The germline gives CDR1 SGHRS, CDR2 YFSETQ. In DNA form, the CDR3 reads TGCGCCAGCAGCTTGGCCGAACTGGTGCGGGCCCCCAGGGGCTACACCTTC. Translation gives CASSLAELVRAPRGYTF.